These 17 T cell receptor beta chains were all obtained from the same sample, sequenced in a study of blood T cell repertoires in COVID-19. TCRdb keeps only in-frame clones here, not all; method: immunoSEQ multiplex PCR. The table has a few hundred thousand clones, 70% to 90% seen once. The sample comprised PBMCs or T cells enriched from blood (not recorded which). These receptors all come from a woman in her fifties or sixties who had recovered from COVID-19.

This clone has only one observation. The V gene is TRBV5-1, the J gene TRBJ2-1; 11 nucleotides align to TRBD2. V gave up 4 bases and J gave up 9 bases; unmatched junction bases: 12. The length of the CDR3 is 16 residues. Germline V gene lookup returns CDR1 SGHRS and CDR2 YFSETQ. CDR3 bases: TGCGCCAGCAGCCCCCGGACTAGCGGGTTCCTAGGTGAGCAGTTCTTC. Protein: CASSPRTSGFLGEQFF.

The chain combines TRBV4-2 with TRBJ1-6; no clear D. The CDR3 extends over 17 amino acids. V was clipped by 0 bases and J by 13 bases, with 22 bases between them. Germline loops: CDR1 LGHNA, CDR2 YNFKEQ. CDR3 protein: CASSQERGPMAGPPLHF. The CDR3 bases are TGTGCCAGCAGCCAAGAACGTGGTCCGATGGCTGGTCCGCCCCTCCACTTT.

V is TRBV3-1 (or the pseudogene TRBV3-2) and J is TRBJ2-1; 9 positions agree with TRBD2. Germline V gene lookup returns CDR1 LGHDT and CDR2 YNNKEL (reference sequence). J lost 13 bases, V lost 0 bases, and 10 bases had no gene match. The CDR3 loop spans 15 amino acids. In nucleotides, the CDR3 is TGTGCCAGCAGCCAAGATAGGGTCAGCGGGAGGATCCAGTTCTTC. It translates to CASSQDRVSGRIQFF.

V usage is TRBV27 and J usage is TRBJ2-7; TRBD2 matches 8 bases. The germline V gene encodes CDR1 MNHEY and CDR2 SMNVEV (reference sequence). The CDR3 consists of 14 residues. V gave up 3 bases and J gave up 4 bases; unmatched junction bases: 5. This CDR3 is CASSLGLGAYEQYF. DNA of the CDR3: TGTGCCAGCAGTTTGGGACTAGGGGCGTACGAGCAGTACTTC.

This clone was observed a single time. The J gene is TRBJ2-2, the V gene TRBV6-4, with TRBD1 matching 8 bases. J gave up 7 bases and V 4 bases, and 5 bases lay outside the gene matches. The germline gives CDR1 MRHNA, CDR2 SNTAGT. This CDR3 comprises 14 residues. Here the CDR3 DNA reads TGTGCCAGCAGTGTCGCAGGGGGCGTCGGGGAGCTGTTTTTT. Its protein is CASSVAGGVGELFF.

The V gene is TRBV30, the J gene TRBJ2-4; 12 nucleotides align to TRBD1. The germline V gene has CDR1 GTSNPN and CDR2 SVGIG (reference sequence). This CDR3 is built from 15 residues. Trimming cost V 2 bases and J 9 bases; bases outside gene matches: 8. CDR3 sequence: CAWSIRDRGPSIQYF. Here the CDR3 DNA reads TGTGCCTGGAGTATCCGGGACAGGGGGCCGAGCATTCAGTACTTC.

This clone was recorded once. The rearrangement uses TRBV11-2 and TRBJ1-5, with D hard to call. Trimming took 5 bases from V and 7 from J, leaving 15 bases between them. CDR1 and CDR2 from the germline V gene are SGHAT and FQNNGV. This CDR3 spans 14 amino acids. CDR3 nucleotides: TGTGCCAGCAGCCGCCTCGGGGTAGGACAGCCCCAGCATTTT. It is translated as CASSRLGVGQPQHF.

The V and J genes are TRBV7-9 and TRBJ2-1, with 7 bases lining up with TRBD2. The ends lost 5 bases at V and 7 bases at J; junction bases unmatched: 17. Germline CDR1 reads SEHNR; CDR2 reads FQNEAQ (reference sequence). The CDR3 is made up of 17 amino acids. CDR3 coding DNA: TGTGCCAGCAGCCCAACCCGTCCGGTCCCGGGGGGTAATGAGCAGTTCTTC. It encodes CASSPTRPVPGGNEQFF.

V usage is TRBV5-1 and J usage is TRBJ1-1, with TRBD1 as a possible D gene (6 bases). Trimming removed 0 bases at V and 4 bases at J, with 10 bases between. The germline V gene encodes CDR1 SGHRS and CDR2 YFSETQ. This CDR3 has 14 amino acids. This chain's CDR3 is CASSLELQGTEAFF. The CDR3, as DNA: TGCGCCAGCAGCTTGGAGTTACAGGGCACTGAAGCTTTCTTT.

The chain combines TRBV4-1 with TRBJ2-1; 7 bases align to TRBD2. This CDR3 is 16 amino acids long. V shed 2 bases, J shed 3 bases, and the junction held 7 bases outside the gene matches. Germline V CDR1 and CDR2: MGHRA, YSYEKL. The CDR3, as DNA: TGCGCCAGCAGCCAACCCACTAGCGTCCGCTACAATGAGCAGTTCTTC. Encoded protein: CASSQPTSVRYNEQFF.

The chain has TRBV9 and TRBJ2-7; 9 bases fit TRBD2. Germline V gene lookup returns CDR1 SGDLS and CDR2 YYNGEE. J gave up 5 bases and V 3 bases, and 12 bases lay outside the gene matches. The CDR3 runs 16 residues. CDR3 in DNA: TGTGCCAGCAGCGACGGCTCGAGCGGGAGGTCAGACGAGCAGTACTTC. Its translation: CASSDGSSGRSDEQYF.

V usage is TRBV5-6 and J usage is TRBJ2-5; D gene ambiguous. Germline V gene lookup returns CDR1 SGHDT and CDR2 YYEEEE. The CDR3 is made up of 15 amino acids. Between the trimmed V and J ends, which lost 1 base and 0 bases, there was a span of 10 bases. The CDR3 protein is CASSLLGRNQETQYF. In DNA form, the CDR3 reads TGTGCCAGCAGCTTGCTAGGTCGGAACCAAGAGACCCAGTACTTC.

V and J are TRBV5-4 and TRBJ2-3; TRBD2 agrees at 13 bases. Germline loops: CDR1 SGHNT, CDR2 YYREEE (reference sequence). Trimming removed 4 bases from V and 1 base from J; junction bases left unmatched: 3. The CDR3 contains 16 residues. The CDR3 loop reads CASSVGLAGGTDTQYF. The CDR3 DNA reads TGTGCCAGCAGCGTAGGACTAGCGGGAGGCACAGATACGCAGTATTTT.

Turning to this clone: Other DNA sequences in this specimen translate into the identical CDR3. DNA of the CDR3: TGCAGTGCTAGTCTTAACAATGAGCAGTTCTTC. Amino acids: CSASLNNEQFF. The chain joins TRBV20-1 to TRBJ2-1; D is ambiguous. The V and J ends lost 3 bases and 5 bases respectively, with 5 bases between them. This CDR3 is built from 11 residues. CDR1 and CDR2 (germline): DFQATT, SNEGSKA (reference sequence).

The genes are TRBV28 and TRBJ2-7, with 9 bases that match TRBD1. The CDR3 is 17 residues long. The germline V gene has CDR1 MDHEN and CDR2 SYDVKM. After removal of 6 bases from V and 7 bases from J, the junction contained 19 bases not matched to a gene. This CDR3 reads CASSPGQGLSPTYEQYF. The CDR3 bases are TGTGCCAGCAGCCCGGGACAGGGCTTATCCCCTACGTATGAGCAGTACTTC.

This clone came up once. This sequence joins TRBV6-1 and TRBJ2-7, with 9 bases identical to TRBD1. Germline trimming cut 7 bases from V and 5 bases from J; bases unmatched to any gene: 9. Per germline, CDR1 MNHNS and CDR2 SASEGT. CDR3 length: 14 residues. In DNA form, the CDR3 reads TGTGCCAGCACGTCCGGACAGGGGTCCCACGAGCAGTACTTC. It encodes CASTSGQGSHEQYF.

J is TRBJ2-1 and V is TRBV5-1, with D hard to call. The V and J ends lost 4 bases and 8 bases respectively, with 13 bases between them. The CDR3 has 13 amino acids. Germline assignment: CDR1 SGHRS and CDR2 YFSETQ. In DNA form, the CDR3 reads TGCGCCAGCAGCCTCCCAAGCCCCTATGAGCAGTTCTTC. Its translation: CASSLPSPYEQFF.